The rows below give T cell receptor beta chains drawn from one sample of a study of blood T cells in healthy people across ages. TCRdb reanalysed the 5' RACE reads using MiXCR and keeps one entry per CDR3 protein. Here the sample spans about 800,000 distinct CDR3 sequences, 55% to 70% being singletons. Sequencing input: blood. The receptors were gathered from a man aged 25-45 years in good health. The CDR3 runs from the conserved cysteine through the conserved F or W. The D gene is left open where the match is weak. Rows may omit the clone size; those that give it use once, few, many or a size class.

v_gene	j_gene	d_gene	abundance	CDR3aa
TRBV27	TRBJ2-7	TRBD1	few	CASKPGTDSYEQYF
TRBV12-3/TRBV12-4	TRBJ2-1	TRBD1	few	CASSSDRVNEQFF
TRBV6-5	TRBJ2-5	NA	few	CASSYSGNYQETQYF
TRBV6-2/TRBV6-3	TRBJ2-3	TRBD2	NA	CASSYSTSGESDTQYF
TRBV28	NA	TRBD1	NA	CASSHLQGALRRAYEQYF
TRBV6-2/TRBV6-3	TRBJ2-4	NA	once	CASNWGDTKNIQYF
TRBV7-9	TRBJ2-1	NA	once	CASSLSRTTNEQFF
TRBV20-1	TRBJ2-3	NA	NA	CSARVGSPLGSDTQYF
TRBV14	TRBJ2-1	NA	NA	CASSQALAMSEQFF
TRBV7-2	TRBJ2-3	TRBD2	NA	CASSYRLADTDTQYF
TRBV7-2	TRBJ2-7	NA	few	CASRHTYEQYF
TRBV6-2/TRBV6-3	TRBJ2-3	NA	NA	CASSYPSASAYTDTQYF
TRBV5-1	NA	NA	NA	CASSLRSSYNEQYF
TRBV6-5	TRBJ1-4	NA	few	CASSYSYTALGKLFF
TRBV30	TRBJ1-2	NA	NA	CAWSPDRNYGYTF
TRBV29-1	TRBJ1-1	NA	few	CSVAPGRLNTEAFF
TRBV20-1	TRBJ1-5	NA	NA	CSARPERFSGNQPQHF
TRBV7-9	TRBJ1-2	TRBD1	NA	CASSLDAGTGGYGYTF
TRBV6-2/TRBV6-3	TRBJ2-7	NA	few	CASSYFGQGIHEQYF
TRBV12-3/TRBV12-4	NA	NA	NA	CASSPQGTTYEQYF
TRBV13	TRBJ2-7	TRBD1	NA	CASSLGTGLGYEQYF
TRBV6-5	TRBJ2-5	NA	NA	CASSYSNKETQYF
TRBV12-3/TRBV12-4	TRBJ2-1	TRBD1	NA	CASRRIGTANEQFF
TRBV7-2	TRBJ1-1	NA	NA	CASSLVWGSDTEAFF
TRBV5-6	TRBJ2-5	NA	once	CASSPWEETQYF
TRBV11-3	TRBJ1-5	NA	NA	CASIQGQINQPQHF
TRBV5-5	TRBJ2-7	NA	few	CASSVWGNPYEQYF
TRBV7-2	TRBJ2-3	NA	NA	CASRVDRSTDTQYF
TRBV10-3	TRBJ2-7	NA	NA	CAISEPSLRPYEQYF
TRBV2	NA	NA	NA	CASVSDGYTEQYF
TRBV7-8	TRBJ1-2	TRBD1	NA	CAGSLGQSNYGYTF
TRBV12-3/TRBV12-4	TRBJ1-1	NA	NA	CASTIGKRNTEAFF
TRBV6-6	TRBJ1-2	TRBD1	NA	CASSSRDRVFWGYTF
TRBV7-8	TRBJ2-3	NA	NA	CASSLGRGAGTSTDTQYF
TRBV7-2	TRBJ2-3	NA	NA	CASSFQQTDADTQYF
TRBV7-2	TRBJ2-5	NA	NA	CASSQSGQETQYF
TRBV5-1	TRBJ2-3	TRBD2	NA	CASSRQPKAGAGDTQYF
TRBV20-1	TRBJ2-1	NA	NA	CSARAGGTRSYEQFF
TRBV4-3	TRBJ2-1	NA	few	CASARVLGAYNEQFF
TRBV6-1	TRBJ2-3	NA	NA	CASKGTADTQYF